The next 22 T cell receptor beta chains were all read from a single sample in a study of T-cell memory formation after mild COVID-19. TCRdb fed the 5' RACE reads into MiXCR, producing one record per CDR3 protein. This sample has more than 300,000 distinct CDR3 sequences; 20% occur once, and the top ten carry roughly 23%. Specimen: PBMCs or a T cell subset sorted from them (not recorded which). The receptors come from a man aged 18 to 30 who had mild COVID-19 (a few samples of this study predate the infection). Cell type and time point are not known.

The rearrangement joins TRBV2 to TRBJ2-7; D is ambiguous. This CDR3 spans 13 amino acids. Trimming left V 1 base short and J 1 base short, with 5 bases between. The V gene's germline CDR1 is SNHLY and CDR2 FYNNEI. The CDR3 spells CASSEERSYEQYF. DNA of the CDR3: TGTGCCAGCAGTGAAGAACGGTCCTACGAGCAGTACTTC.

This clonotype was seen a few times. This chain joins TRBV20-1 and TRBJ1-3; TRBD1 might be the D (6 bases). V was pared by 0 bases and J by 4 bases, with 13 bases between. Looked up from germline, CDR1 is DFQATT and CDR2 is SNEGSKA (reference sequence). The CDR3 covers 15 residues. CDR3 protein: CSARDPQGHGNTIYF. CDR3 DNA sequence: TGCAGTGCTAGAGATCCACAGGGTCACGGAAACACCATATATTTT.

This clonotype was picked up a small number of times. This chain joins TRBV6-5 and TRBJ1-1; 12 bases are shared with TRBD1. Germline CDR1 is MNHEY and CDR2 is SVGAGI. CDR3 length equals 15 residues. Trimming took 7 bases from V and 3 from J; bases not matched to a gene: 6. The CDR3 DNA is TGTGCCAGCATCGGGACAGGGGGCTGGTACACTGAAGCTTTCTTT. Its translation: CASIGTGGWYTEAFF.

This clonotype was detected only a few times. The V call is TRBV6-4, the J call TRBJ1-6; D may be TRBD1 (5 bases). The CDR3 contains 14 residues. V lost 2 bases and J lost 9, with 11 bases in between. Germline values: CDR1 MRHNA, CDR2 SNTAGT. The CDR3 region has the DNA TGTGCCAGCAGTGACGGGTTCGGGGGTTCACCCCTCCACTTT. This translates into CASSDGFGGSPLHF.

This clonotype was seen more than once but under ten times. The rearrangement uses TRBV5-5 and TRBJ1-4; TRBD1 agrees at 7 bases. In germline, CDR1 is SGHKS, CDR2 YYEKEE (reference sequence). The CDR3 has 14 residues. V lost 5 bases, J lost 8 bases, and 9 bases stayed unmatched. The CDR3 sequence: CASRQTGRDEKLFF. DNA of the CDR3: TGTGCCAGCAGACAGACAGGGAGGGACGAAAAACTGTTTTTT.

This clonotype was observed a handful of times. The chain is built from TRBV5-1 and TRBJ2-3; D uncertain. CDR3 length: 14 residues. Germline CDR1 and CDR2: SGHRS and YFSETQ. V gave up 6 bases and J gave up 1 base, with 12 bases separating them. The CDR3 spells CASTTAPGTDTQYF. The CDR3 nucleotides are TGCGCCAGCACCACGGCCCCCGGCACAGATACGCAGTATTTT. Together with reference TRBV5-1 and TRBJ2-3, the CDR3 gives the full variable domain: KAGVTQTPRYLIKTRGQQVTLSCSPISGHRSVSWYQQTPGQGLQFLFEYFSETQRNKGNFPGRFSGRQFSNSRSEMNVSTLELGDSALYLCASTTAPGTDTQYFGPGTRLTVL.

This clonotype was recorded a few times. The J gene is TRBJ1-5, the V gene TRBV4-1; possibly TRBD1 for D (5 bases). Trimming removed 1 base at V and 3 bases at J, with 13 bases between. The germline V gene has CDR1 MGHRA and CDR2 YSYEKL. This CDR3 is 16 amino acids long. CDR3 DNA sequence: TGCGCCAGCAGCCAAGTTCGGGACTCATACAATCAGCCCCAGCATTTT. This gives the protein CASSQVRDSYNQPQHF.

Many counts were recorded for this clonotype. The gene calls are TRBV6-6 and TRBJ1-3; D remains unclear. V lost 6 bases and J 0 bases, leaving 6 bases between the germline ends. Germline CDR1 reads MNHNY; CDR2 reads SVGAGI (reference sequence). The CDR3 contains 13 residues. The CDR3 here is CASSPRSGNTIYF. As DNA, the CDR3 is TGTGCCAGCAGCCCACGCTCTGGAAACACCATATATTTT.

This clonotype was seen a handful of times. The gene calls are TRBV3-1 and TRBJ2-6; 9 bases are a match to TRBD1. The CDR3 covers 19 residues. Germline values: CDR1 LGHDT, CDR2 YNNKEL (reference sequence). The V segment lost 4 bases and the J segment 0 bases; nucleotides outside the gene matches: 10. This CDR3 reads CASSPRDRERFSGANVLTF. Here the CDR3 DNA reads TGTGCCAGCAGCCCACGGGACAGGGAAAGGTTCTCTGGGGCCAACGTCCTGACTTTC.

The V call is TRBV28, the J call TRBJ1-2; D unresolved. V shed 6 bases and J shed 3 bases, with 17 bases lying between them. The CDR3 runs 15 residues. Germline values: CDR1 MDHEN, CDR2 SYDVKM. In DNA, the CDR3 is TGTGCCAGCAGCCCCGGTGGGCTGACTGACTATGGCTACACCTTC. Translated, it gives CASSPGGLTDYGYTF.

The sample holds a few counts of this clonotype. CDR3 coding DNA: TGTGCCACCAGCAGAGGGGGGGCGCACCTAAACACTGAAGCTTTCTTT. Its translation: CATSRGGAHLNTEAFF. The chain couples TRBV15 to TRBJ1-1; a weak D match, TRBD1 (6 bases). The V end was cut by 1 base, the J end by 2 bases, with 14 bases between. The CDR3 sequence is 16 residues long. From germline, CDR1 is LNHNV and CDR2 YYDKDF (reference sequence).

CDR3 region: CAIRFEGLEPQHF. The DNA of the CDR3 is TGTGCCATCCGATTTGAAGGGCTGGAGCCCCAGCATTTT. This rearrangement joins TRBV6-6 to TRBJ1-5, with D uncertain. Deletions cut 10 bases from V and 8 bases from J, with 18 bases between. This CDR3 spans 13 amino acids. Germline V CDR1 and CDR2: MNHNY, SVGAGI (reference sequence).

The chain recombines TRBV15 with TRBJ2-5; D perhaps matches TRBD1 (6 bases). V dropped 8 bases and J dropped 2 bases, with 15 bases sitting between them. This CDR3 has 14 amino acids. Per germline, CDR1 LNHNV and CDR2 YYDKDF (reference sequence). The CDR3 here is CATGIGQLQETQYF. The CDR3 DNA sequence: TGTGCCACCGGTATTGGACAGCTGCAAGAGACCCAGTACTTC.

The chain recombines TRBV20-1 with TRBJ2-1, with D maybe TRBD1 (6 bases). The CDR3 is made up of 15 amino acids. V was shortened by 6 bases and J by 3 bases, with 18 bases between the two germline ends. Germline values: CDR1 DFQATT, CDR2 SNEGSKA (reference sequence). This CDR3 is CSARPRTVHYNEQFF. CDR3 sequence (DNA): TGCAGTGCCCGGCCCCGGACAGTGCACTACAATGAGCAGTTCTTC.

This clonotype was picked up a small number of times. The rearrangement links TRBV3-1 to TRBJ2-4; no definite D call. The CDR3 extends over 17 amino acids. V lost 4 bases, J lost 0 bases, and 16 bases lay in between. Germline lookup yields CDR1 LGHDT and CDR2 YNNKEL (reference sequence). The DNA of the CDR3 is TGTGCCAGCAGCCCCTTACAGTCGACTCTAGCCAAAAACATTCAGTACTTC. It specifies CASSPLQSTLAKNIQYF.

This clonotype was detected many times. The rearrangement uses TRBV7-6 and TRBJ1-3; tentative D call: TRBD1 (5 bases). The V end was cut by 5 bases, the J end by 2 bases, with 13 bases between. The CDR3 sequence is 15 residues long. Germline-derived CDR1 and CDR2 are SGHVS and FNYEAQ. The CDR3 loop reads CASSPGGGPGNTIYF. Here the CDR3 DNA reads TGTGCCAGCAGCCCCGGGGGGGGACCTGGAAACACCATATATTTT.

The chain carries TRBV4-1 and TRBJ2-2; D is unclear. Germline V gene sequence: CDR1 MGHRA, CDR2 YSYEKL. V was cut by 3 bases and J by 7 bases, with 15 bases left in between. The CDR3 is 15 residues long. The CDR3 sequence: CASSHLGSRSGELFF. The CDR3, as DNA: TGCGCCAGCAGCCACCTGGGGTCCCGGAGCGGGGAGCTGTTTTTT.

This CDR3 is CSARTSMDTQYF. DNA for the CDR3: TGCAGTGCCAGGACCTCCATGGATACGCAGTATTTT. The genes are TRBV20-1 and TRBJ2-3; no clear D gene. Germline CDR1 reads DFQATT; CDR2 reads SNEGSKA (reference sequence). V gave up 6 bases and J gave up 6 bases, with 13 bases separating them. CDR3 size: 12 residues.

The V and J genes are TRBV7-9 and TRBJ2-3; D call uncertain. Between the trimmed V and J ends, which lost 5 bases and 4 bases, there was a span of 10 bases. Germline V lookup: CDR1 SEHNR, CDR2 FQNEAQ (reference sequence). The CDR3 is 13 amino acids. The CDR3: CASSPPISDTQYF. For the CDR3, the DNA is TGTGCCAGCAGCCCCCCCATTTCAGATACGCAGTATTTT.

This clonotype was seen more than once but under ten times. An end of the junction does not agree with germline; a read error may underlie this. The rearrangement joins TRBV5-1 to TRBJ2-5, with D perhaps TRBD2 (5 bases). There are 15 residues in the CDR3. CDR1 and CDR2 (germline): SGHRS, YFSETQ. The CDR3 DNA sequence: TGCGCCAGCATCTTGTCTAGCCTGGGACAAGAGACCCAGTACTTC. This codes for CASILSSLGQETQYF.

This clonotype was picked up many times. A junction end diverges from the germline sequence, so it may reflect a read error. The CDR3 region has the DNA TGTGCCAGCAGTTTAAGGATGGGGGACAGCGCCGACTTC. Amino acid sequence: CASSLRMGDSADF. The chain joins TRBV12-3 or TRBV12-4 to TRBJ2-4, with 7 bases aligning to TRBD1. The CDR3 is made up of 13 amino acids.

The chain uses TRBV18 and TRBJ2-7, with 8 bases aligning to TRBD2. The V gene end was trimmed by 4 bases and the J gene end by 0 bases; junction bases not matched to a gene: 5. Germline-derived CDR1 and CDR2 are KGHSH and LQKENI. The CDR3 is made up of 15 amino acids. This CDR3 is CASSRLLADSYEQYF. The CDR3 coding sequence is TGTGCCAGCTCACGGCTACTAGCGGACTCCTACGAGCAGTACTTC.